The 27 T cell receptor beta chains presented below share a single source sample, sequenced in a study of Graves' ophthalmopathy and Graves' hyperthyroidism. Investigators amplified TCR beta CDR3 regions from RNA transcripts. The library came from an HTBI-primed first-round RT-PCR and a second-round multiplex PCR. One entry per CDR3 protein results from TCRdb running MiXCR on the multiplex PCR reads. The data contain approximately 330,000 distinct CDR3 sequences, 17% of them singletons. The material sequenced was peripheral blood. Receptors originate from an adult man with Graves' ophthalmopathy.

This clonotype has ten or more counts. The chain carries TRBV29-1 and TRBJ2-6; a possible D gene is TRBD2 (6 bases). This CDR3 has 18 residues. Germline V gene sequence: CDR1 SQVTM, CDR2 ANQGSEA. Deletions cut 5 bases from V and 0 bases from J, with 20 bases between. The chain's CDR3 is CSVKGPQVGSSGANVLTF. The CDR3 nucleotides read TGCAGCGTTAAGGGACCCCAGGTCGGGAGCTCTGGGGCCAACGTCCTGACTTTC. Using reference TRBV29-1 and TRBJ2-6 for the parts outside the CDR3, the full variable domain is SAVISQKPSRDICQRGTSLTIQCQVDSQVTMMFWYRQQPGQSLTLIATANQGSEATYESGFVIDKFPISRPNLTFSTLTVSNMSPEDSSIYLCSVKGPQVGSSGANVLTFGAGSRLTVL.

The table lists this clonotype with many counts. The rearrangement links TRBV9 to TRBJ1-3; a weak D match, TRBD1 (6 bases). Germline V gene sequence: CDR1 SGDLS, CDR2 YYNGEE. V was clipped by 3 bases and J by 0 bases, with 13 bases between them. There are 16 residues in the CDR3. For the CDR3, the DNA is TGTGCCAGCAGCGAGACGGGGGGCGGCTCTGGAAACACCATATATTTT. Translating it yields CASSETGGGSGNTIYF. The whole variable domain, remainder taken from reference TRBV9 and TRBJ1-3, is DSGVTQTPKHLITATGQRVTLRCSPRSGDLSVYWYQQSLDQGLQFLIQYYNGEERAKGNILERFSAQQFPDLHSELNLSSLELGDSALYFCASSETGGGSGNTIYFGEGSWLTVV.

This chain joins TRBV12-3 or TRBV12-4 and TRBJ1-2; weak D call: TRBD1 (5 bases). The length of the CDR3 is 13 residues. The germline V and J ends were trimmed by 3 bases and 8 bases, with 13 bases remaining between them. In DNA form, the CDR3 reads TGTGCCAGCAGTTTTGGTGGGGCGGGAGGCTACACCTTC. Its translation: CASSFGGAGGYTF.

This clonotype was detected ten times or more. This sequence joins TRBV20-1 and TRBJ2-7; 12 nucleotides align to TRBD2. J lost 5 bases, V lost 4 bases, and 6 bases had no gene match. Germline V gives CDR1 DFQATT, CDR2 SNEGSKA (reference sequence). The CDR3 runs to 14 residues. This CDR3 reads CSATTSGRSNEQYF. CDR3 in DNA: TGCAGTGCTACGACTAGCGGGAGAAGCAACGAGCAGTACTTC.

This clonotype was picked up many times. The CDR3 sequence is CAISESSGGNQETQYF. The CDR3 region has the DNA TGTGCCATCAGTGAGTCAAGCGGGGGGAATCAAGAGACCCAGTACTTC. This rearrangement joins TRBV10-3 to TRBJ2-5, with 9 bases matching TRBD2. The ends lost 0 bases at V and 2 bases at J; junction bases unmatched: 4. The CDR3 is 16 residues long. CDR1 is ENHRY and CDR2 is SYGVKD in the germline V gene.

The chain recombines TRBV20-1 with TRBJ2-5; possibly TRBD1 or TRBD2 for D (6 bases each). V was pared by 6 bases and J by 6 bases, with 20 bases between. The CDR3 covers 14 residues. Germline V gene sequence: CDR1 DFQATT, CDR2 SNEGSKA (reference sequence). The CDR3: CSAEGGRVVQTQYF. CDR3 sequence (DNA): TGCAGTGCCGAGGGGGGCAGGGTGGTACAGACCCAGTACTTC.

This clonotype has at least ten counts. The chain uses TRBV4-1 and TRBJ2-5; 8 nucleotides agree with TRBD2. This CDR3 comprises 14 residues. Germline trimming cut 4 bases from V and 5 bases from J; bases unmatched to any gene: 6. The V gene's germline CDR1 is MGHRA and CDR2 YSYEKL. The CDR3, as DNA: TGCGCCAGCAGCCTGGGACTAGTGGGGGAGACCCAGTACTTC. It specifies CASSLGLVGETQYF.

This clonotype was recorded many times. CDR3 protein: CASSQKLGQTNQPQHF. CDR3 coding DNA: TGTGCCAGTAGTCAGAAGTTGGGACAGACAAATCAGCCCCAGCATTTT. The chain carries TRBV19 and TRBJ1-5, with 7 bases aligning to TRBD1. Germline lookup yields CDR1 LNHDA and CDR2 SQIVND (reference sequence). The J segment lost 4 bases and the V segment lost 5 bases, leaving 11 bases of the junction unmatched. This CDR3 has 16 amino acids.

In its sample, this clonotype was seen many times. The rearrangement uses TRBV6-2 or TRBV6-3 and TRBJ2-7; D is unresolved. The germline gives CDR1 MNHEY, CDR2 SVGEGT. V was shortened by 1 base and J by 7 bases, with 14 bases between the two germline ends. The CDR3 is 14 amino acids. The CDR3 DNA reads TGTGCCAGCAGTTACTATCGGACCGGAGAGGAGCAGTACTTC. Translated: CASSYYRTGEEQYF.

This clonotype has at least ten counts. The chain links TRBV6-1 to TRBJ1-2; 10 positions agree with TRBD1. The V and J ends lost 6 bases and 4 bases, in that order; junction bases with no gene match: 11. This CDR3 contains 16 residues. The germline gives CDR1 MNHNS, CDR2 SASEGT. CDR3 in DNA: TGTGCCAGCAGCCTTAGCCGGACAGGGGGTTTCTATGGCTACACCTTC. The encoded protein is CASSLSRTGGFYGYTF.

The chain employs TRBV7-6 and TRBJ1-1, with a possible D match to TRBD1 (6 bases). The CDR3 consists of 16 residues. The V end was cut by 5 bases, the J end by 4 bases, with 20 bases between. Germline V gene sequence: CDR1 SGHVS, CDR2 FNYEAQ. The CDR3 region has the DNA TGTGCCAGCAGCCAATGGGGCAGGGGAGAACTCACTGAAGCTTTCTTT. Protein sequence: CASSQWGRGELTEAFF.

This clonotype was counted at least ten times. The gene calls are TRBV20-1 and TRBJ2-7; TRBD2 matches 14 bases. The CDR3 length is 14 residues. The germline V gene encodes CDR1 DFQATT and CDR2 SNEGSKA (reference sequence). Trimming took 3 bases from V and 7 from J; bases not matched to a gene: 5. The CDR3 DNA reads TGCAGTGCTAGCCGACTAGCGGGGGGGCGGGAGCAGTACTTC. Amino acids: CSASRLAGGREQYF.

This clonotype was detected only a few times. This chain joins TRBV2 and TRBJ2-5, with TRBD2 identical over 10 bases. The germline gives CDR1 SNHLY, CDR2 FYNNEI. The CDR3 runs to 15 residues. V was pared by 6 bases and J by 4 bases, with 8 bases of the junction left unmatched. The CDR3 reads CASSPLAGAPETQYF. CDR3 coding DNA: TGTGCCAGCAGCCCCCTAGCGGGGGCCCCAGAGACCCAGTACTTC.

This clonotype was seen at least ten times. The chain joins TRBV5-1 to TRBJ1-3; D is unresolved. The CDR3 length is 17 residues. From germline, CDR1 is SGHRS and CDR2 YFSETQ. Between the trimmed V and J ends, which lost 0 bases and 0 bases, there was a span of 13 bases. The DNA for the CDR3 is TGCGCCAGCAGCTTGGAAGGACGTTCCCACTCTGGAAACACCATATATTTT. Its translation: CASSLEGRSHSGNTIYF.

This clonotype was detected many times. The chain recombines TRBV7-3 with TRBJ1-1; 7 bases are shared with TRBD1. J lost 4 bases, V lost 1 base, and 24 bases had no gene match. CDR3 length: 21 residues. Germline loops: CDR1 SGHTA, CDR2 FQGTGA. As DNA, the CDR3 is TGTGCCAGCAGCTTAAGAATGGGGTACGTGGCAGGGGGTTTGAGTGGCACTGAAGCTTTCTTT. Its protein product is CASSLRMGYVAGGLSGTEAFF.

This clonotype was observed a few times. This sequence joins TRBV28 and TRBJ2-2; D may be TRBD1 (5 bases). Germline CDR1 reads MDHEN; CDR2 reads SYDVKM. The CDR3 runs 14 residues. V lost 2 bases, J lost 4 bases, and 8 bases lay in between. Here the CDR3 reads CASSLTGRTGELFF. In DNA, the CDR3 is TGTGCCAGCAGTTTAACAGGACGCACCGGGGAGCTGTTTTTT. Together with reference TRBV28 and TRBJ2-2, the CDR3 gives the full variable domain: DVKVTQSSRYLVKRTGEKVFLECVQDMDHENMFWYRQDPGLGLRLIYFSYDVKMKEKGDIPEGYSVSREKKERFSLILESASTNQTSMYLCASSLTGRTGELFFGEGSRLTVL.

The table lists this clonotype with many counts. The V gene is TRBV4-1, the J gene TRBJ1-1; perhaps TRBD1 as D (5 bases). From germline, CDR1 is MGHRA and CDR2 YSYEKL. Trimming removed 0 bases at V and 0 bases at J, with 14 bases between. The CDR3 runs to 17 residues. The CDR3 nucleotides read TGCGCCAGCAGCCAAGATCGCAGCGGGGGTCTGAACACTGAAGCTTTCTTT. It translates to CASSQDRSGGLNTEAFF.

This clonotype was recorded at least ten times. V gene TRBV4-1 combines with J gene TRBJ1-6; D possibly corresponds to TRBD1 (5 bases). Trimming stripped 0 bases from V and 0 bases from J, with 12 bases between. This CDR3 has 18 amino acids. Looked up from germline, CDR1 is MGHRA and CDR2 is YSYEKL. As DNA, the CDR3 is TGCGCCAGCAGCCAAGATACGGGGGAGAGCTCCTATAATTCACCCCTCCACTTT. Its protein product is CASSQDTGESSYNSPLHF.

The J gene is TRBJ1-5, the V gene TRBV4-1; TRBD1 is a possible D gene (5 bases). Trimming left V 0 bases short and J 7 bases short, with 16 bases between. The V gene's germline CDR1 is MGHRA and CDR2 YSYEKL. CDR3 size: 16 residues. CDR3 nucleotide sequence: TGCGCCAGCAGCCAAGAATTGCAGGGAGTAGGGCAGCCCCAGCATTTT. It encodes CASSQELQGVGQPQHF.

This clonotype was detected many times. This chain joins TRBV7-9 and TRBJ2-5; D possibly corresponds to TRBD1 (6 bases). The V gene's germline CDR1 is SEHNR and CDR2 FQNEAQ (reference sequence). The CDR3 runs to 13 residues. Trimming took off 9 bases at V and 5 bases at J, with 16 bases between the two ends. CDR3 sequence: CASAATGKETQYF. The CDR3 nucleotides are TGTGCCAGTGCCGCCACAGGGAAGGAGACCCAGTACTTC.

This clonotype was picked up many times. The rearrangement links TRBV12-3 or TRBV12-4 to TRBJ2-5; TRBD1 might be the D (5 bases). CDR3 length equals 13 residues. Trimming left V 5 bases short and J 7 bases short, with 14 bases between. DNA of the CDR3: TGTGCCAGCAGTCCCACCAGGCAGGGGACCCAGTACTTC. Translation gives CASSPTRQGTQYF.

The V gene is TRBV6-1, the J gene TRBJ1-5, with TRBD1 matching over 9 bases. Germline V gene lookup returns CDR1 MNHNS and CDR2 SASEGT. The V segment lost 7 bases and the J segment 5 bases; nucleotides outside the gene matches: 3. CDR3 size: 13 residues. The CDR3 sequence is CASTDRGDQPQHF. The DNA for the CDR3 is TGTGCCAGCACCGACAGGGGGGATCAGCCCCAGCATTTT.

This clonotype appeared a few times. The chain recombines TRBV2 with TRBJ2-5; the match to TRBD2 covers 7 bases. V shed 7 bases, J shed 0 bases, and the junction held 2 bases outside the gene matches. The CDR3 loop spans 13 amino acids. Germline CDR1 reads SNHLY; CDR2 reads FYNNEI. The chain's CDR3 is CASTGGNQETQYF. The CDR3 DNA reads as TGTGCCAGCACGGGGGGAAACCAAGAGACCCAGTACTTC.

CDR3 region: CASSPGLASTQYF. The CDR3 bases are TGTGCCAGCAGCCCCGGACTAGCTTCGACCCAGTACTTC. This chain connects TRBV6-2 or TRBV6-3 to TRBJ2-5; 8 nucleotides line up with TRBD2. V shed 6 bases, J shed 7 bases, and the junction held 7 bases outside the gene matches. CDR3 length: 13 amino acids. Germline loops: CDR1 MNHEY, CDR2 SVGEGT.

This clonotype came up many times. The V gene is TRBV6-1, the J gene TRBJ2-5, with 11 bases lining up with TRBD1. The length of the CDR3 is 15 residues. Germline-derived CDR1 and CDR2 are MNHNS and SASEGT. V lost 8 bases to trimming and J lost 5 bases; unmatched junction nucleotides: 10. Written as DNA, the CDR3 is TGTGCCAGCTCCAGGACAGGGGGCGTATTGGAGACCCAGTACTTC. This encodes CASSRTGGVLETQYF.

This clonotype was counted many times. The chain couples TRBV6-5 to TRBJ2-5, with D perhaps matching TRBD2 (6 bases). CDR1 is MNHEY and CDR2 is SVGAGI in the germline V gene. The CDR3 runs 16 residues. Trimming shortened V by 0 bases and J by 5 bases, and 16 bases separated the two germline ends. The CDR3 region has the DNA TGTGCCAGCAGTTACTCGAGTCCCCGGGACTTCGAGACCCAGTACTTC. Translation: CASSYSSPRDFETQYF.

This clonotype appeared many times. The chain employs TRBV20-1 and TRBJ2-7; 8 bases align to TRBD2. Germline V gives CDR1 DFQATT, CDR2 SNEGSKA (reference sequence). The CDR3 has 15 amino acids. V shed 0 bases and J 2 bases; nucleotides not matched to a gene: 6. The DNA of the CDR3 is TGCAGTGCTAGAGATGGGACTAGAGACACCTACGAGCAGTACTTC. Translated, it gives CSARDGTRDTYEQYF.